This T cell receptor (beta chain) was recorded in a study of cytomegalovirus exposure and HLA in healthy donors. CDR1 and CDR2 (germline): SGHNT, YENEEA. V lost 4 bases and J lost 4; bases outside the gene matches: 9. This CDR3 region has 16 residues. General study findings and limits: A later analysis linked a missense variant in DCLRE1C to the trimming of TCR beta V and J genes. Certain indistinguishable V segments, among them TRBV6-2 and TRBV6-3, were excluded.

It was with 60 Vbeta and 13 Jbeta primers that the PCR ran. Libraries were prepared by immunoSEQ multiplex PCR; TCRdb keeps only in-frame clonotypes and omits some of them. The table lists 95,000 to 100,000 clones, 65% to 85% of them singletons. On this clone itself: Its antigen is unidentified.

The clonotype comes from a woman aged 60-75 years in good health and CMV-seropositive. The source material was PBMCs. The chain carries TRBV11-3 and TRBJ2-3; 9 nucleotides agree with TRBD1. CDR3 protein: CASSSGTGLGADTQYF. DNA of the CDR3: TGTGCCAGCAGCTCTGGGACAGGGCTGGGGGCAGATACGCAGTATTTT.